These T cell receptor beta chains were read from a single sample in a study of T cells in Graves' hyperthyroidism and ophthalmopathy. TCRdb re-analysed the multiplex PCR reads in MiXCR, keeping a single row per CDR3 protein. Of roughly 290,000 distinct CDR3 sequences listed, about 13% were seen once; the top ten hold approximately 7.9%. Sequencing was performed on blood. These receptors all come from a woman between 40 and 50 years old with Graves' hyperthyroidism. The CDR3 runs from the conserved cysteine through the conserved F or W.

j_call v_call cdr3_aa
TRBJ2-5 TRBV7-8 CASSSTGTVQETQYF
TRBJ1-3 TRBV6-5 CASSLGQGAYTIYF
TRBJ1-2 TRBV9 CASSPRGGDGYTF
TRBJ2-3 TRBV11-2 CASSSLAGTADTQYF
TRBJ1-6 TRBV28 CASSGRGLLSPLHF
TRBJ1-1 TRBV19 CASSIRTGGSHTEAFF
TRBJ2-2 TRBV3-1 CASSQEGAGALGELFF
TRBJ2-2 TRBV5-1 CASSYGQGGHTGELFF
TRBJ2-3 TRBV10-1 CASSEGGSTDTQYF
TRBJ2-3 TRBV6-2/TRBV6-3 CASSRGADVTDTQYF
TRBJ2-1 TRBV5-6 CASSLAGLAGVYEQFF
TRBJ2-2 TRBV6-5 CASSYMLAGVSGELFF